The entry below gives a single T cell receptor (beta chain) sequence along with its context. A 5'RACE reaction primed in the constant segment made cDNA libraries of TCR alpha and TCR beta, and these carried sample barcodes and UMIs. From the 5' RACE reads, TCRdb called clonotypes with MiXCR, one entry per CDR3 protein. The sample lists 340,000 or so distinct CDR3 sequences; roughly 13% were seen once. This record comes from a study of T-cell memory formation after mild COVID-19. This CDR3 has 16 residues. V dropped 0 bases and J dropped 6; count of bases not matched to a gene: 4. Germline CDR1 and CDR2: SGHRS and YFSETQ.

The specimen was PBMCs or a T cell subset sorted from them (not recorded which). J is TRBJ2-2 and V is TRBV5-1; 11 bases line up with TRBD2. This sequence was found in a man between 18 and 35 years old who had mild COVID-19 (a few samples of this study predate the infection). Cell type and time point are not known. The CDR3 sequence is CASSLDASGGSGELFF. In DNA, the CDR3 is TGCGCCAGCAGCTTGGATGCTAGCGGGGGGTCCGGGGAGCTGTTTTTT. The full variable domain, with the rest looked up from reference TRBV5-1 and TRBJ2-2, is KAGVTQTPRYLIKTRGQQVTLSCSPISGHRSVSWYQQTPGQGLQFLFEYFSETQRNKGNFPGRFSGRQFSNSRSEMNVSTLELGDSALYLCASSLDASGGSGELFFGEGSRLTVL.